These T cell receptor beta chains were read from a single sample in a study of cytomegalovirus exposure and HLA in healthy donors. The data were produced by immunoSEQ multiplex PCR, yet TCRdb's version contains in-frame clones alone and is incomplete. This sample carries about 160,000 clones, more than 65% of them seen once, and the ten largest clones take approximately 5%. The sequenced sample was PBMCs. The receptors derive from a man aged 18 to 29 in good health and CMV-seropositive. The CDR3 runs from the conserved cysteine through the conserved F or W. A D gene is named only where the DNA matches it firmly. Clone size, where shown, is once, few, many, or a class for clones that have expanded.

>TRBJ1-2|-|-|TRBV9|15
CASSVGWSVNYGYTF
TGTGCCAGCAGCGTAGGGTGGTCGGTTAACTATGGCTACACCTTC
>TRBJ1-1|TRBD1|-|TRBV7-8|15
CASSLQGAVRTEAFF
TGTGCCAGCAGCTTACAGGGGGCTGTGAGGACTGAAGCTTTCTTT
>TRBJ1-2|TRBD1|few|TRBV4-1|14
CASAELRGHYGYTF
TGCGCCAGCGCAGAGCTAAGGGGGCACTATGGCTACACCTTC
>TRBJ2-1|TRBD2|-|TRBV11-2|15
CASSYAPSGRAGQFF
TGTGCCAGCAGCTACGCACCCAGCGGGAGGGCCGGGCAGTTCTTC
>TRBJ1-1|TRBD1|-|TRBV27|13
CASTRSGGTEAFF
TGTGCCAGCACAAGATCAGGGGGTACTGAAGCTTTCTTT
>TRBJ1-4|-|-|TRBV11-2|14
CASSLGLAGEKLFF
TGTGCCAGCAGCTTGGGCCTGGCGGGGGAAAAACTGTTTTTT
>TRBJ1-5|-|-|TRBV21-1|15
CASSKRAEGLQPQHF
TGTGCCAGCAGCAAAAGGGCGGAGGGGCTTCAGCCCCAGCATTTT
>TRBJ1-1|-|once|TRBV7-2|15
CASRPWGGHGTEAFF
TGTGCCAGCAGACCCTGGGGGGGGCACGGCACTGAAGCTTTCTTT
>TRBJ2-5|TRBD1|-|TRBV4-2|16
CASSPLTGQGGETQYF
TGTGCCAGCAGCCCACTTACCGGACAGGGCGGGGAGACCCAGTACTTC
>TRBJ2-6|-|-|TRBV5-1|15
CASSPISSGANVLTF
TGCGCCAGCAGTCCGATTAGCTCTGGGGCCAACGTCCTGACTTTC
>TRBJ2-2|-|few|TRBV2|17
CASSSTRWTVETGELFF
TGTGCCAGCAGTAGCACGCGATGGACAGTTGAAACCGGGGAGCTGTTTTTT
>TRBJ2-1|-|few|TRBV5-1|17
CASSSLPGMNTYNEQFF
TGCGCCAGCAGCTCCTTGCCAGGGATGAATACATACAATGAGCAGTTCTTC
>TRBJ1-2|TRBD1|-|TRBV9|15
CASSPLDRVSIGYTF
TGTGCCAGCAGCCCGTTGGACAGGGTCTCTATCGGCTACACCTTC
>TRBJ2-1|TRBD2|few|TRBV29-1|13
CSVDGGARDEQFF
TGCAGCGTAGACGGGGGGGCCCGCGATGAGCAGTTCTTC
>TRBJ1-2|-|-|TRBV5-4|12
CASSDGFYGYTF
TGTGCCAGCAGCGACGGGTTCTATGGCTACACCTTC
>TRBJ1-2|-|-|TRBV5-1|13
CASSLGQTDGYTF
TGCGCCAGCAGCTTGGGACAGACAGATGGCTACACCTTC
>TRBJ2-2|TRBD1|-|TRBV19|15
CASSPGTGNTGELFF
TGTGCCAGTAGTCCCGGGACAGGCAACACCGGGGAGCTGTTTTTT
>TRBJ2-1|-|-|TRBV30|14
CAWSVRGSYNEQFF
TGTGCCTGGAGTGTACGAGGGAGCTACAATGAGCAGTTCTTC
>TRBJ1-1|-|-|TRBV6-1|13
CASRDPGDTEAFF
TGTGCCAGCAGGGATCCAGGGGACACTGAAGCTTTCTTT
>TRBJ1-2|TRBD1|few|TRBV5-6|14
CASSLPGQGYGYTF
TGTGCCAGCAGCTTGCCGGGACAGGGCTATGGCTACACCTTC